The 2 T cell receptor beta chains below all came from one sample that was sequenced in a study of molecular identifiers for immune sequencing clone quantification. MiXCR, run by TCRdb on the PCR reads, gives a single entry per CDR3 protein. The sample shows around 480,000 distinct CDR3 sequences, about a quarter of them seen only once. The sample was naive CD8+ T cells from blood, with Jurkat cell RNA spiked in. Subset described: FACS-sorted CD8+CD4-CCR7+CD45RA+ naive T cells. The source of these receptors is a human donor in good health. Some libraries in this study had Jurkat cell RNA spiked in.

The sample holds many counts of this clonotype. The genes are TRBV6-1 and TRBJ2-3; 7 nucleotides match TRBD1. This CDR3 contains 15 residues. Trimming at V came to 6 bases and at J to 2 bases, leaving 8 bases not matched to a gene. In germline, CDR1 is MNHNS, CDR2 SASEGT. Here the CDR3 DNA reads TGTGCCAGCAGCCTTGGACAGGAATACACAGATACGCAGTATTTT. Translation gives CASSLGQEYTDTQYF.

There are many counts of this clonotype. The chain combines TRBV7-9 with TRBJ1-4; D unclear. Trimming removed 5 bases from V and 7 bases from J, with 17 bases in between. Germline CDR1 is SEHNR and CDR2 is FQNEAQ (reference sequence). The CDR3 is 15 residues long. The CDR3 DNA follows: TGTGCCAGCAGCAACATCCGGGATATCGGTGAAAAACTGTTTTTT. This sequence encodes CASSNIRDIGEKLFF.